This entry lists 24 T cell receptor beta chains sequenced from one sample in a study of blood T cells in healthy people across ages. Primers used in a second PCR of about 6 to 12 cycles were a sample-barcoded 5' primer and a J-beta primer mix. Using its own MiXCR run on the 5' RACE reads, TCRdb lists one record per CDR3 protein. The sample shows 910,000 or so distinct CDR3 sequences, about 51% of them seen only once. Sequencing used blood. The source of these receptors is a woman aged 55-69 years in good health.

This clonotype was counted between two and nine times. This chain links TRBV4-1 with TRBJ2-7, with D tentatively TRBD1 (5 bases). CDR3 size: 13 residues. V lost 1 base, J lost 7 bases, and 11 bases lay in between. Germline values: CDR1 MGHRA, CDR2 YSYEKL. In DNA form, the CDR3 reads TGCGCCAGCAGCCAAGCTCCAGGGCGTGAGCAGTACTTC. This sequence encodes CASSQAPGREQYF.

The gene calls are TRBV25-1 and TRBJ2-7, with D uncertain. Per germline, CDR1 MGHDK and CDR2 SYGVNS. Trimming took 0 bases from V and 7 from J, leaving 13 bases between them. The CDR3 is 14 amino acids. CDR3 nucleotides: TGTGCCAGCAGTGAATATGTAGAGTACAATGAGCAGTACTTC. It yields the protein CASSEYVEYNEQYF.

This clonotype was observed a few times. The chain joins TRBV28 to TRBJ1-1; the match to TRBD1 covers 8 bases. CDR1 and CDR2 (germline): MDHEN, SYDVKM. V lost 7 bases to trimming and J lost 0 bases; unmatched junction nucleotides: 10. The CDR3 length is 16 residues. The CDR3 coding sequence is TGTGCCAGCACGACAACCCCAGGGGGCATGAACACTGAAGCTTTCTTT. It is translated as CASTTTPGGMNTEAFF.

This clonotype has a handful of counts. V is TRBV12-3 or TRBV12-4 and J is TRBJ1-5; possible D gene TRBD1, 5 bases. Between the trimmed V and J ends, which lost 7 bases and 7 bases, there was a span of 14 bases. This CDR3 has 13 residues. The CDR3: CASKRDGGQPQHF. In nucleotides, the CDR3 is TGTGCCAGCAAGAGGGACGGGGGGCAGCCCCAGCATTTT.

The chain has TRBV11-3 and TRBJ2-3, with D unresolved. This CDR3 contains 16 residues. Germline-derived CDR1 and CDR2 are SGHNT and YENEEA. Trimming removed 5 bases at V and 2 bases at J, with 17 bases between. CDR3 in amino acids: CASSPPVGPNTDTQYF. In DNA form, the CDR3 reads TGTGCCAGCAGCCCCCCAGTCGGACCCAACACAGATACGCAGTATTTT.

This clonotype occurred a few times. The gene calls are TRBV29-1 and TRBJ1-2; tentative D call: TRBD1 (6 bases). Looked up from germline, CDR1 is SQVTM and CDR2 is ANQGSEA. V was shortened by 4 bases and J by 4 bases, with 16 bases between the two germline ends. The CDR3 contains 14 residues. The CDR3 coding sequence is TGCAGCGTTGGGACAGCACAAGAGGCCTATGGCTACACCTTC. It is translated as CSVGTAQEAYGYTF.

This sequence joins TRBV5-1 and TRBJ2-7, with a possible D match to TRBD2 (5 bases). V was clipped by 1 base and J by 2 bases, with 10 bases between them. The V gene's germline CDR1 is SGHRS and CDR2 YFSETQ. The CDR3 consists of 14 residues. CDR3 loop: CASSLSGGAYEQYF. The CDR3 DNA sequence: TGCGCCAGCAGCTTGTCTGGAGGCGCCTACGAGCAGTACTTC. Full variable domain (rest looked up from reference TRBV5-1 and TRBJ2-7): KAGVTQTPRYLIKTRGQQVTLSCSPISGHRSVSWYQQTPGQGLQFLFEYFSETQRNKGNFPGRFSGRQFSNSRSEMNVSTLELGDSALYLCASSLSGGAYEQYFGPGTRLTVT.

This clonotype came up a few times. The chain carries TRBV3-1 and TRBJ2-4, with D uncertain. The ends were cut back, 3 bases at V and 0 bases at J, with 9 bases in the middle. The CDR3 consists of 15 residues. CDR1 and CDR2 (germline): LGHDT, YNNKEL (reference sequence). CDR3 bases: TGTGCCAGCAGCCAGAGTATTGTAGCCAAAAACATTCAGTACTTC. Its translation: CASSQSIVAKNIQYF.

The genes are TRBV5-1 and TRBJ2-3; D assignment may be TRBD1 or TRBD2 (5 bases each). V was cut by 1 base and J by 6 bases, with 15 bases left in between. CDR1 is SGHRS, CDR2 YFSETQ, per germline. The CDR3 extends over 15 amino acids. The CDR3 loop reads CASSLMSGSIDTQYF. The CDR3 coding sequence is TGCGCCAGCAGCTTGATGTCAGGGAGTATTGATACGCAGTATTTT.

This clonotype was counted a few times. The V call is TRBV28, the J call TRBJ2-5, with a weak D call TRBD1 (5 bases). The CDR3 spans 14 residues. V lost 5 bases and J 2 bases, leaving 12 bases between the germline ends. Germline assignment: CDR1 MDHEN and CDR2 SYDVKM. The CDR3: CASSRQGRQETQYF. In nucleotides, the CDR3 is TGTGCCAGCAGTAGGCAGGGTCGACAAGAGACCCAGTACTTC. Based on the CDR3 plus reference TRBV28 and TRBJ2-5, the full variable domain is DVKVTQSSRYLVKRTGEKVFLECVQDMDHENMFWYRQDPGLGLRLIYFSYDVKMKEKGDIPEGYSVSREKKERFSLILESASTNQTSMYLCASSRQGRQETQYFGPGTRLLVL.

The V and J genes are TRBV30 and TRBJ2-4; 7 nucleotides line up with TRBD1. Gene TRBJ2-7 matches the end of the DNA better, so the J call may be wrong. Germline V gene data show CDR1 as GTSNPN and CDR2 as SVGIG (reference sequence). The CDR3 totals 12 residues. The CDR3 bases are TGTGCCTGGAGGCCTGACAGGGACGAGCAGTACTTC. Protein product: CAWRPDRDEQYF.

The J gene is TRBJ1-4, the V gene TRBV20-1; no clear D gene. Per germline, CDR1 DFQATT and CDR2 SNEGSKA (reference sequence). CDR3 length: 12 amino acids. V was cut by 4 bases and J by 0 bases, with 3 bases left in between. The CDR3 region has the DNA TGCAGTGCTACCTCAACTAATGAAAAACTGTTTTTT. Translating it yields CSATSTNEKLFF.

V gene TRBV4-2 combines with J gene TRBJ1-4, with D unclear. This CDR3 region has 15 residues. V lost 0 bases and J lost 4, with 9 bases in between. Germline-derived CDR1 and CDR2 are LGHNA and YNFKEQ. The CDR3 loop reads CASSQDQADNEKLFF. DNA of the CDR3: TGTGCCAGCAGCCAAGATCAGGCGGATAATGAAAAACTGTTTTTT.

The V and J genes are TRBV5-5 and TRBJ2-3, with no clear D. This CDR3 spans 15 amino acids. V dropped 5 bases and J dropped 0 bases, with 13 bases sitting between them. CDR1 is SGHKS and CDR2 is YYEKEE in the germline V gene (reference sequence). The CDR3 protein is CASSRVRSSTDTQYF. CDR3 sequence (DNA): TGTGCCAGCAGTCGAGTTAGATCTAGCACAGATACGCAGTATTTT.

V usage is TRBV29-1 and J usage is TRBJ1-1, with D possibly TRBD1 on 6 matching bases. The ends were cut back, 7 bases at V and 1 base at J, with 13 bases in the middle. In germline, CDR1 is SQVTM, CDR2 ANQGSEA. The CDR3 runs to 13 residues. CDR3 nucleotide sequence: TGCAGCGCCGAGGGGGGACCGAACACTGAAGCTTTCTTT. Translating it yields CSAEGGPNTEAFF.

This clonotype was picked up many times. The V gene is TRBV2, the J gene TRBJ1-2, with D unclear. Trimming cost V 3 bases and J 10 bases, with 18 bases left between them. This CDR3 comprises 14 residues. Germline CDR1 and CDR2: SNHLY and FYNNEI. DNA for the CDR3: TGTGCCAGCAGTGACTTCTTCCCCCACGATGACTACACCTTC. Residues: CASSDFFPHDDYTF.

This clonotype has only a few counts. The chain employs TRBV7-9 and TRBJ2-3; 8 nucleotides match TRBD1. CDR1 and CDR2 (germline): SEHNR, FQNEAQ (reference sequence). The CDR3 runs to 17 residues. Trimming cost V 5 bases and J 0 bases; bases outside gene matches: 10. In DNA form, the CDR3 reads TGTGCCAGCAGCCTCAGACAGGGGACCATTAGCACAGATACGCAGTATTTT. Translated, it gives CASSLRQGTISTDTQYF.

This clonotype was counted between two and nine times. CDR3 loop: CASSLEANQPQHF. The CDR3 DNA follows: TGTGCCAGCAGCTTAGAGGCAAATCAGCCCCAGCATTTT. The chain has TRBV11-2 and TRBJ1-5; unclear D gene. CDR1 is SGHAT, CDR2 FQNNGV, per germline. Trimming removed 0 bases from V and 4 bases from J, with 4 bases in between. The CDR3 extends over 13 amino acids.

V usage is TRBV20-1 and J usage is TRBJ2-5; no reliable D call. Germline V lookup: CDR1 DFQATT, CDR2 SNEGSKA (reference sequence). The CDR3 length is 10 residues. V was clipped by 4 bases and J by 5 bases, with 5 bases between them. The CDR3 DNA follows: TGCAGTGCTACCCGTGAGACCCAGTACTTC. Translated: CSATRETQYF.

The chain is built from TRBV20-1 and TRBJ2-1; D is ambiguous. This CDR3 is 14 amino acids long. The V gene lost 6 bases and the J gene lost 5 bases, with 17 bases spanning the gap. Per germline, CDR1 DFQATT and CDR2 SNEGSKA (reference sequence). CDR3: CSALTGRWHNEQFF. The CDR3 DNA is TGCAGTGCCCTGACTGGACGTTGGCACAATGAGCAGTTCTTC.

The chain uses TRBV7-2 and TRBJ2-2, with 8 bases aligning to TRBD2. Losses at the gene ends were 6 bases for V and 3 bases for J; bases not matched to a gene: 6. The CDR3 runs 15 residues. The germline V gene encodes CDR1 SGHTA and CDR2 FQGNSA. CDR3 protein: CASSLSGSYTGELFF. The CDR3 coding sequence is TGTGCCAGCAGTCTCAGCGGGAGTTACACCGGGGAGCTGTTTTTT.

V usage is TRBV2 and J usage is TRBJ1-5; a weak D match, TRBD1 (6 bases). The CDR3 length is 12 residues. Trimming removed 1 base from V and 10 bases from J, with 8 bases in between. CDR1 is SNHLY and CDR2 is FYNNEI in the germline V gene. The CDR3 region is CASSEGGGPQHF. DNA for the CDR3: TGTGCCAGCAGTGAAGGAGGGGGACCCCAGCATTTT.

In DNA, the CDR3 is TGTGCCAGCAGCCTACAGGGGAGTCCCTACAATGAGCAGTACTTC. Translation: CASSLQGSPYNEQYF. The chain recombines TRBV5-6 with TRBJ2-1; 7 nucleotides match TRBD1. The DNA end favors TRBJ2-7, so the J call may be wrong. This CDR3 has 15 amino acids. Germline V gene sequence: CDR1 SGHDT, CDR2 YYEEEE.

The chain recombines TRBV5-1 with TRBJ2-1; possibly TRBD2 for D (6 bases). V lost 4 bases and J lost 8, with 19 bases in between. This CDR3 is built from 15 residues. Per the germline V gene, CDR1 is SGHRS and CDR2 is YFSETQ. The DNA of the CDR3 is TGCGCCAGCAGCCCGGTTAGAGGGAGGCAGGATGAGCAGTTCTTC. Amino acids: CASSPVRGRQDEQFF.